This is a list of T cell receptor beta chains from one sample in a study of blood T cell repertoires in COVID-19. Assay: immunoSEQ multiplex PCR; the TCRdb copy retains only in-frame clones and omits some. The sample includes more than 110,000 clones, less than 80% of them seen just once. Sequencing used peripheral blood. These receptors all come from a woman of 80 years or more with active or convalescent COVID-19. CDR3s include the opening cysteine and the closing phenylalanine or tryptophan. Each record gives: J gene, V gene, D gene, CDR3 length, clone size, CDR3 DNA, CDR3 protein. The D gene is left open where the match is weak. The listing skips clone size in some rows; elsewhere it reads once, few, many or a size class.

j_gene: TRBJ1-5; v_gene: TRBV6-5; d_gene: -; len: 12; abundance: -; CDR3nt: TGTGCCAGCAGTTACCCGAGCCAGCCCCAGCATTTT; CDR3aa: CASSYPSQPQHF
j_gene: TRBJ1-1; v_gene: TRBV18; d_gene: TRBD1; len: 13; abundance: -; CDR3nt: TGTGCCAGCTCACCGGACAGGGATTCAGAAGCTTTCTTT; CDR3aa: CASSPDRDSEAFF
j_gene: TRBJ1-4; v_gene: TRBV14; d_gene: TRBD1; len: 17; abundance: -; CDR3nt: TGTGCCAGCAGCCACTCGGGTTCGGGACAGGGGGATGAAAAACTGTTTTTT; CDR3aa: CASSHSGSGQGDEKLFF
j_gene: TRBJ1-2; v_gene: TRBV6-2/TRBV6-3; d_gene: TRBD1; len: 12; abundance: once; CDR3nt: TGTGCCAGCAGCCGGCGACAGGGCGGCTACACCTTC; CDR3aa: CASSRRQGGYTF
j_gene: TRBJ1-5; v_gene: TRBV2; d_gene: TRBD1; len: 14; abundance: -; CDR3nt: TGTGCCAGCAGCGGGGACAGGGTCAATCAGCCCCAGCATTTT; CDR3aa: CASSGDRVNQPQHF
j_gene: TRBJ1-2; v_gene: TRBV13; d_gene: -; len: 14; abundance: -; CDR3nt: TGTGCCAGCGATCGCGGGGGGGCGCTCGGTGGCTACACCTTC; CDR3aa: CASDRGGALGGYTF
j_gene: TRBJ1-1; v_gene: TRBV12-3/TRBV12-4; d_gene: -; len: 13; abundance: -; CDR3nt: TGTGCCAGCAGCCCTACAGGGCACACTGAAGCTTTCTTT; CDR3aa: CASSPTGHTEAFF
j_gene: TRBJ2-1; v_gene: TRBV4-1; d_gene: TRBD2; len: 16; abundance: -; CDR3nt: TGCGCCAGCAGCCAAGATCCGGGACTAATCTACAATGAGCAGTTCTTC; CDR3aa: CASSQDPGLIYNEQFF
j_gene: TRBJ1-2; v_gene: TRBV27; d_gene: TRBD1; len: 13; abundance: -; CDR3nt: TGTGCCAGCAGTCAACAGGGGGACTATGGCTACACCTTC; CDR3aa: CASSQQGDYGYTF
j_gene: TRBJ1-3; v_gene: TRBV6-6; d_gene: -; len: 15; abundance: once; CDR3nt: TGTGCCAGCAACCAACTCGGGGGAGCTGGAAACACCATATATTTT; CDR3aa: CASNQLGGAGNTIYF
j_gene: TRBJ2-1; v_gene: TRBV19; d_gene: -; len: 12; abundance: few; CDR3nt: TGTGCCAGTAGCGGGGGCTACAATGAGCAGTTCTTC; CDR3aa: CASSGGYNEQFF
j_gene: TRBJ2-5; v_gene: TRBV6-5; d_gene: TRBD1; len: 13; abundance: -; CDR3nt: TGTGCCAGCAGTTACGGGACAGGGTGGGCCCAGTACTTC; CDR3aa: CASSYGTGWAQYF
j_gene: TRBJ1-1; v_gene: TRBV6-2/TRBV6-3; d_gene: -; len: 14; abundance: -; CDR3nt: TGTGCCAGCAGTTACTCGGGGGCGGCCGCTGAAGCTTTCTTT; CDR3aa: CASSYSGAAAEAFF
j_gene: TRBJ2-7; v_gene: TRBV6-5; d_gene: -; len: 13; abundance: -; CDR3nt: TGTGCCAGCAATTGGGACTTCGCCTACGAGCAGTACTTC; CDR3aa: CASNWDFAYEQYF
j_gene: TRBJ2-7; v_gene: TRBV2; d_gene: -; len: 11; abundance: -; CDR3nt: TGTGCCAGTAGGACAGTCTACGAGCAGTACTTC; CDR3aa: CASRTVYEQYF
j_gene: TRBJ2-6; v_gene: TRBV4-1; d_gene: -; len: 17; abundance: -; CDR3nt: TGCGCCAGCAGCCAAGAGGTTACAGGGACTGGGGCCAACGTCCTGACTTTC; CDR3aa: CASSQEVTGTGANVLTF